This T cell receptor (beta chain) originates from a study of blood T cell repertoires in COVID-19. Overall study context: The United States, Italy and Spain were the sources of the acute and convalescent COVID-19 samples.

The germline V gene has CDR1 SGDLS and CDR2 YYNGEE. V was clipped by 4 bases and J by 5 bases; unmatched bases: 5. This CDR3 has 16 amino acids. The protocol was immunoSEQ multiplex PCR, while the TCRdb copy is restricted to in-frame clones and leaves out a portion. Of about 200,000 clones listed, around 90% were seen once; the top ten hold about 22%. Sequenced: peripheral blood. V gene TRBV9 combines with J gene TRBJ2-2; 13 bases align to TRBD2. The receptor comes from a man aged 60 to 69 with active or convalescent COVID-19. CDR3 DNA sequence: TGTGCCAGCAGCCCCGGGGGACTAGCGGGGACCGGGGAGCTGTTTTTT. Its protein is CASSPGGLAGTGELFF.